This is a list of T cell receptor beta chains from one sample in a study of T cells in Graves' hyperthyroidism and ophthalmopathy. One entry per CDR3 protein results from TCRdb running MiXCR on the multiplex PCR reads. The sample includes about 710,000 distinct CDR3 sequences, approximately 16% of them seen just once. Sequencing was performed on blood. These receptors were obtained from a man aged 18 to 29 with Graves' hyperthyroidism. CDR3s include the opening cysteine and the closing phenylalanine or tryptophan. D genes are given only for firm matches. Where a row states a size, it is once, few, many or the class of an expanded clone; other rows omit it.

J gene,D gene,V gene,clone size,CDR3 DNA,CDR3 protein
TRBJ1-1,NA,TRBV30,NA,TGTGCCTGGAGTGCCCTAGACAGAATGAACACTGAAGCTTTCTTT,CAWSALDRMNTEAFF
TRBJ2-7,NA,TRBV5-5,few,TGTGCCAGCAGCTTGGCCCCCCATTATGGTTACGAGCAGTACTTC,CASSLAPHYGYEQYF
TRBJ2-3,NA,TRBV28,few,TGTGCCAGCAGCCCTAGCGCGTACACAGATACGCAGTATTTT,CASSPSAYTDTQYF
TRBJ1-3,NA,TRBV7-6,NA,TGTGCCAGCAGCTTAGTGGCCAGGACCACGTCTGGAAACACCATATATTTT,CASSLVARTTSGNTIYF
TRBJ2-7,TRBD2,TRBV28,many,TGTGCCCGTAGCGGGAGAATTCACGAGCAGTACTTC,CARSGRIHEQYF
TRBJ2-3,NA,TRBV7-2,many,TGTGCCAGCAGCTCGAGACTGGCAGATACGCAGTATTTT,CASSSRLADTQYF
TRBJ1-4,NA,TRBV4-1,few,TGCGCCAGCAGCCAACCGCGGCGGGGGCGGAATGAAAAACTGTTTTTT,CASSQPRRGRNEKLFF
TRBJ2-7,TRBD2,TRBV20-1,few,TGCAGTGCTGGAGCGAGCGGGATTCCCTACGAGCAGTACTTC,CSAGASGIPYEQYF
TRBJ2-1,NA,TRBV7-2,NA,TGTGCCAGCAGCTTAGCGGGATCCGTAGGGCAGTTCTTC,CASSLAGSVGQFF
TRBJ2-3,NA,TRBV15,NA,TGTGCCACCAGCAGAGACGGCTCTCATACGCAGTATTTT,CATSRDGSHTQYF
TRBJ1-2,NA,TRBV6-1,many,TGTGCCAGCAGCCGGGGGGTAGTAAACTATGGCTACACCTTC,CASSRGVVNYGYTF
TRBJ2-7,NA,TRBV28,many,TGTGCCAGCAGTCAGGAGACTCCCATCAGCCCCCACTTC,CASSQETPISPHF
TRBJ2-7,NA,TRBV12-3/TRBV12-4,many,TGTGCCAGCAGTTTCAGCGGAAAGAGCTCCTACGAGCAGTACTTC,CASSFSGKSSYEQYF
TRBJ2-5,NA,TRBV3-1,many,TGTGCCAGCAGCCAAACAGAGGGACAGTACTTC,CASSQTEGQYF
TRBJ2-1,NA,TRBV7-8,many,TGTGCCAGCAGCTCCTCAGGGAGAACTAATGAGCAGTTCTTC,CASSSSGRTNEQFF
TRBJ1-5,NA,TRBV12-3/TRBV12-4,many,TGTGCCAGCAGTTTGGCGGGCCAGGGGAATCAGCCCCAGCATTTT,CASSLAGQGNQPQHF
TRBJ2-1,TRBD2,TRBV12-3/TRBV12-4,many,TGTGCCAGCATAGGGACTAGCGGGTATCGGGGTGAGCAGTTCTTC,CASIGTSGYRGEQFF
TRBJ1-6,TRBD1,TRBV7-9,NA,TGTGCCAGCAGTGACCGGGACAGGGATTATCGTTCACCCCTCCACTTT,CASSDRDRDYRSPLHF
TRBJ2-1,NA,TRBV28,many,TGTGCCAGCAGCCTGTACCCTTCTTACAATGAGCAGTTCTTC,CASSLYPSYNEQFF
TRBJ2-3,NA,TRBV28,NA,TGTGCCAGCAGTTCCTGGGACATCGGCAGGGATACGCAGTATTTT,CASSSWDIGRDTQYF
TRBJ2-1,TRBD2,TRBV3-1,NA,TGTGCCAGCAGCCCAAGGACTAGCGGGACAGCGGTAGGGCAGTTCTTC,CASSPRTSGTAVGQFF
TRBJ2-1,TRBD2,TRBV12-3/TRBV12-4,many,TGTGCCAGCAGTCGTAGCGGGAGTGGCAATGAGCAGTTCTTC,CASSRSGSGNEQFF
TRBJ2-7,NA,TRBV28,many,TGTGCCAGCAGCCCGGGGTTATACGAGCAGTACTTC,CASSPGLYEQYF
TRBJ1-2,TRBD1,TRBV2,NA,TGTGCCACCAGACAGGGCGCCTATGGCTACACCTTC,CATRQGAYGYTF
TRBJ2-7,NA,TRBV12-3/TRBV12-4,many,TGTGCCAGCAGTTATAACCCCCGGGAGCAGTACTTC,CASSYNPREQYF
TRBJ2-4,NA,TRBV5-5,NA,TGCGCCAGCAGCTTCGGGGGGCGATTTACAGCCAAAAACATTCAGTACTTC,CASSFGGRFTAKNIQYF
TRBJ1-2,NA,TRBV30,few,TGTGCCTGGAATCTTGGCGATGGCTACACCTTC,CAWNLGDGYTF
TRBJ2-1,TRBD1,TRBV18,many,TGTGCCAGCTCACCATCTCCAGGGACAGGGATAAATGAGCAGTTCTTC,CASSPSPGTGINEQFF
TRBJ2-7,NA,TRBV27,few,TGTGCCAGCAGTTTATTCGCTAGCGTGGGCTACGAGCAGTACTTC,CASSLFASVGYEQYF
TRBJ1-1,NA,TRBV11-1,many,TGTGCCATCACGAGTGGGACACCGGGTTCCACTGAAGCTTTCTTT,CAITSGTPGSTEAFF
TRBJ2-7,TRBD1,TRBV30,many,TGTGCCTGGAACGGACAGGGGTCCCCCTACGAGCAGTACTTC,CAWNGQGSPYEQYF
TRBJ1-2,NA,TRBV7-2,many,TGTGCCAGCAGCATCAGTAAGAGCTACACCTTC,CASSISKSYTF
TRBJ1-2,NA,TRBV30,NA,TGTGCCTGGAATTACGCAGGCTCCGGCTACACCTTC,CAWNYAGSGYTF
TRBJ2-1,TRBD1,TRBV19,NA,TGTGCCAGTGACCGGGACAGATACAATGAGCAGTTCTTC,CASDRDRYNEQFF
TRBJ2-7,TRBD1,TRBV6-9,few,TGTGCCAGCAGACCTGGGACAGGGGGCGAGTACGAGCAGTACTTC,CASRPGTGGEYEQYF
TRBJ2-7,NA,TRBV6-5,NA,TGTGCCAGCAGTTCGCAAGGGAGCCGGCAGTACTTC,CASSSQGSRQYF
TRBJ1-6,NA,TRBV7-6,few,TGTGCCAGCAGCCTCTCCCAAGGGTCACCCCTCCACTTT,CASSLSQGSPLHF
TRBJ2-2,NA,TRBV6-2/TRBV6-3,few,TGTGCCAGCGGTCGGAGGCCCGGGGAGCTGTTTTTT,CASGRRPGELFF
TRBJ2-7,NA,TRBV5-1,many,TGCGCCAGCAGCTTGGGGTCCAGTGGGGACGAGCAGTACTTC,CASSLGSSGDEQYF
TRBJ2-1,NA,TRBV7-8,many,TGTGCCAGCAGCTCCCTACTGGGGACAAGCTCCTACAATGAGCAGTTCTTC,CASSSLLGTSSYNEQFF
TRBJ1-5,NA,TRBV20-1,few,TGCAGTGCTAGAGATTACGGGGGTGATCAGCCCCAGCATTTT,CSARDYGGDQPQHF
TRBJ2-4,TRBD2,TRBV20-1,many,TGCAGTGCTTCGGGAGGGGGGGCCAAAAACATTCAGTACTTC,CSASGGGAKNIQYF
TRBJ2-2,NA,TRBV5-5,few,TGTGCCAGCAGCTTGATGGCTTCTGTCACCGGGGAGCTGTTTTTT,CASSLMASVTGELFF
TRBJ1-2,TRBD1,TRBV6-5,few,TGTGCCAGCAGTTATCAGACAGGGGGCTTTTATGGCTACACCTTC,CASSYQTGGFYGYTF
TRBJ2-3,NA,TRBV11-3,NA,TGTGCCAGCAGCTCGTACCAACAGGAGAGGGTGAATACGCAGTATTTT,CASSSYQQERVNTQYF
TRBJ2-7,TRBD2,TRBV20-1,many,TGCAGTGCCCGACTAGCGGTGACCTACGAGCAGTACTTC,CSARLAVTYEQYF
TRBJ2-4,TRBD2,TRBV7-9,NA,TGTGCCAGCAGCGCCGGGACTAGCGAAAACATTCAGTACTTC,CASSAGTSENIQYF
TRBJ2-1,TRBD2,TRBV7-9,few,TGTGCCAGCACCCTGGGGACTAGCGGGGTCAATGAGCAGTTCTTC,CASTLGTSGVNEQFF
TRBJ2-7,TRBD1,TRBV27,few,TGTGCCAGCAGCATCGACAGGGCCTACTCCTACGAGCAGTACTTC,CASSIDRAYSYEQYF
TRBJ2-1,NA,TRBV7-8,many,TGTGCCAGCAGCCAGCGGCTCCTAGGAGTGGTCTACAATGAGCAGTTCTTC,CASSQRLLGVVYNEQFF
TRBJ1-5,NA,TRBV30,few,TGTGCCTGGAGTGCCCCCGGGAATAGCAATCAGCCCCAGCATTTT,CAWSAPGNSNQPQHF
TRBJ2-7,NA,TRBV28,many,TGTGCCAGCAGTGGGCCGGCAGCCTACGAGCAGTACTTC,CASSGPAAYEQYF
TRBJ2-2,NA,TRBV28,many,TGTGCCAGCAGTTTTTTTCGGGGCGGGGAGCTGTTTTTT,CASSFFRGGELFF